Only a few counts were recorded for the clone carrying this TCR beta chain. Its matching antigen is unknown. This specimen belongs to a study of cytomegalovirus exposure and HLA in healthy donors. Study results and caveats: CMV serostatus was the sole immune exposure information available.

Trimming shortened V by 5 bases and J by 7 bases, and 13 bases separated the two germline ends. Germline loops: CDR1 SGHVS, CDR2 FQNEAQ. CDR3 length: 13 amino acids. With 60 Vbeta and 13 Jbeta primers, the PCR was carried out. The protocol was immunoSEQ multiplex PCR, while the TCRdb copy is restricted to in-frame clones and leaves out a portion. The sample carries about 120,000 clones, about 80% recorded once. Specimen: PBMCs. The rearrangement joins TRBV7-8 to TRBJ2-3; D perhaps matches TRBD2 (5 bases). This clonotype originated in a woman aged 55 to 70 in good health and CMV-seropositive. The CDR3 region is CASSLDLFNTQYF. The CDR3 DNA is TGTGCCAGCAGCCTGGACTTATTTAATACGCAGTATTTT.